The 20 T cell receptor beta chains below were found in one sample sequenced in a study of cytomegalovirus exposure and HLA in healthy donors. TCRdb's copy holds only in-frame clones and misses some; the assay was immunoSEQ multiplex PCR. This sample has 200,000 to 300,000 clones, with approximately 86% found just once. The sample consisted of PBMCs. These receptors came from a woman aged 25-40 years in good health and CMV-seropositive.

V is TRBV11-3 and J is TRBJ1-4; no clear D. The germline gives CDR1 SGHNT, CDR2 YENEEA. There are 12 residues in the CDR3. Trimming took 6 bases from V and 7 from J, leaving 9 bases between them. The CDR3 DNA follows: TGTGCCAGCAGTTCCAGAGGTGAAAAACTGTTTTTT. It encodes CASSSRGEKLFF.

This chain uses TRBV4-2 with TRBJ2-3, with 12 bases lining up with TRBD2. CDR1 is LGHNA and CDR2 is YNFKEQ in the germline V gene. The CDR3 length is 17 residues. J lost 3 bases, V lost 4 bases, and 8 bases had no gene match. The CDR3 here is CASSPGLAGPLTDTQYF. The CDR3 DNA reads TGTGCCAGCAGCCCAGGACTAGCGGGACCCCTAACAGATACGCAGTATTTT.

Many counts were recorded for this clone. The rearrangement uses TRBV19 and TRBJ2-1; 9 bases line up with TRBD2. V shed 1 base and J 6 bases; nucleotides not matched to a gene: 10. Germline V gene sequence: CDR1 LNHDA, CDR2 SQIVND (reference sequence). The CDR3 length is 17 residues. The CDR3 loop reads CASSIGSGGRGGNEQFF. In DNA, the CDR3 is TGTGCCAGTAGTATAGGAAGCGGCGGGAGGGGTGGCAATGAGCAGTTCTTC.

The chain uses TRBV29-1 and TRBJ2-2, with D perhaps TRBD1 (6 bases). Germline lookup yields CDR1 SQVTM and CDR2 ANQGSEA. The CDR3 totals 14 residues. V was clipped by 5 bases and J by 2 bases, with 12 bases between them. In DNA, the CDR3 is TGCAGCGTTCACCGGGACATTAACACCGGGGAGCTGTTTTTT. It translates to CSVHRDINTGELFF.

This chain joins TRBV27 and TRBJ2-3, with D perhaps matching TRBD2 (7 bases). CDR1 is MNHEY, CDR2 SMNVEV, per germline (reference sequence). V dropped 4 bases and J dropped 3 bases, with 11 bases sitting between them. There are 14 residues in the CDR3. CDR3 in DNA: TGTGCCAGCAGTTGGGGGGGCGGAACAGATACGCAGTATTTT. This sequence encodes CASSWGGGTDTQYF.

The gene calls are TRBV30 and TRBJ2-1; D unclear. Germline lookup yields CDR1 GTSNPN and CDR2 SVGIG (reference sequence). V was pared by 1 base and J by 9 bases, with 7 bases between. The CDR3 is made up of 11 amino acids. CDR3 nucleotide sequence: TGTGCCTGGAGTGAGTGGCTTGAGCAGTTCTTC. Residues: CAWSEWLEQFF.

V usage is TRBV5-6 and J usage is TRBJ2-3, with 9 positions matching TRBD1. V was pared by 4 bases and J by 1 base, with 7 bases of the junction left unmatched. Looked up from germline, CDR1 is SGHDT and CDR2 is YYEEEE. CDR3 size: 16 residues. The CDR3 nucleotides read TGTGCCAGCAGCCCGGACAGGGGAAAACGCACAGATACGCAGTATTTT. It codes for CASSPDRGKRTDTQYF. The whole variable domain, filled in from reference TRBV5-6 and TRBJ2-3, reads DAGVTQSPTHLIKTRGQQVTLRCSPKSGHDTVSWYQQALGQGPQFIFQYYEEEERQRGNFPDRFSGHQFPNYSSELNVNALLLGDSALYLCASSPDRGKRTDTQYFGPGTRLTVL.

The chain recombines TRBV27 with TRBJ2-1; D gene uncertain. V shed 3 bases and J shed 8 bases, with 17 bases lying between them. Per germline, CDR1 MNHEY and CDR2 SMNVEV (reference sequence). The CDR3 runs 15 residues. DNA of the CDR3: TGTGCCAGCAGTTTGGTTTTGGAGCGCGGTGATGAGCAGTTCTTC. Translating it yields CASSLVLERGDEQFF.

CDR3 sequence reads: CASSEKGIWTDTQYF. Written as DNA, the CDR3 is TGTGCCAGCAGTGAAAAGGGGATTTGGACAGATACGCAGTATTTT. The V gene is TRBV25-1, the J gene TRBJ2-3, with D tentatively TRBD1 (5 bases). This CDR3 spans 15 amino acids. V lost 2 bases and J 3 bases, leaving 12 bases between the germline ends. CDR1 and CDR2 from the germline V gene are MGHDK and SYGVNS.

The V gene is TRBV27, the J gene TRBJ1-1; tentative D call: TRBD1 (5 bases). Germline V CDR1 and CDR2: MNHEY, SMNVEV (reference sequence). Trimming cost V 6 bases and J 1 base, with 6 bases left between them. The CDR3 extends over 12 amino acids. The CDR3 bases are TGTGCCAGCAGCACAGGGAACACTGAAGCTTTCTTT. Translating gives CASSTGNTEAFF.

This clone showed up just once. This chain links TRBV5-1 with TRBJ2-7; tentative D call: TRBD1 (6 bases). Trimming stripped 4 bases from V and 3 bases from J, with 14 bases between. From germline, CDR1 is SGHRS and CDR2 YFSETQ. CDR3 length: 14 amino acids. The CDR3 here is CASSPLSGDYEQYF. The CDR3 DNA sequence: TGCGCCAGCAGCCCCCTGTCAGGGGACTACGAGCAGTACTTC.

This clone was detected only once. The rearrangement links TRBV29-1 to TRBJ2-5, with a weak D call TRBD1 (6 bases). The CDR3 has 12 amino acids. The germline V and J ends were trimmed by 7 bases and 0 bases, with 9 bases remaining between them. Germline V gene sequence: CDR1 SQVTM, CDR2 ANQGSEA. CDR3 DNA sequence: TGCAGCGCGACAGGCAACCAAGAGACCCAGTACTTC. It codes for CSATGNQETQYF.

The chain carries TRBV6-1 and TRBJ1-1; D unclear. V was shortened by 5 bases and J by 3 bases, with 7 bases between the two germline ends. In germline, CDR1 is MNHNS, CDR2 SASEGT. The CDR3 covers 12 residues. CDR3 region: CASSQQYTEAFF. The DNA for the CDR3 is TGTGCCAGCAGTCAACAGTACACTGAAGCTTTCTTT.

The chain recombines TRBV5-1 with TRBJ1-1, with 8 positions matching TRBD1. Germline-derived CDR1 and CDR2 are SGHRS and YFSETQ. There are 15 residues in the CDR3. The V gene end was trimmed by 0 bases and the J gene end by 0 bases; junction bases not matched to a gene: 1. In nucleotides, the CDR3 is TGCGCCAGCAGCTTGGGGGACAGGCTGAACACTGAAGCTTTCTTT. It encodes CASSLGDRLNTEAFF.

This CDR3 reads CASSLTSGITYEQYF. The DNA for the CDR3 is TGTGCCAGCAGCCTGACTAGCGGGATTACCTACGAGCAGTACTTC. The chain links TRBV14 to TRBJ2-7; 11 bases are a match to TRBD2. V lost 4 bases and J lost 2; bases outside the gene matches: 4. CDR3 length equals 15 residues. Germline-derived CDR1 and CDR2 are SGHDN and FVKESK.

The gene calls are TRBV27 and TRBJ2-3; no firm D call. Germline V lookup: CDR1 MNHEY, CDR2 SMNVEV (reference sequence). The CDR3 consists of 15 residues. V gave up 7 bases and J gave up 2 bases, with 16 bases separating them. DNA of the CDR3: TGTGCCAGCACCCCCCTAGTCAGTGCCACAGATACGCAGTATTTT. This codes for CASTPLVSATDTQYF.

The rearrangement links TRBV18 to TRBJ2-4, with TRBD1 as a possible D gene (5 bases). Trimming stripped 3 bases from V and 0 bases from J, with 12 bases between. CDR1 KGHSH and CDR2 LQKENI come from the germline V gene. The length of the CDR3 is 16 residues. The CDR3 coding sequence is TGTGCCAGCTCACCGAAACAGGCGGTAGCCAAAAACATTCAGTACTTC. This encodes CASSPKQAVAKNIQYF.

The chain is built from TRBV12-5 and TRBJ2-3; TRBD1 agrees at 10 bases. Germline V gene lookup returns CDR1 LGHNT and CDR2 FRNRAP. Losses at the gene ends were 4 bases for V and 4 bases for J; bases not matched to a gene: 8. The CDR3 is 16 residues long. CDR3 amino acids: CASGWTGTGDADTQYF. DNA for the CDR3: TGTGCTAGTGGTTGGACGGGGACAGGGGACGCAGATACGCAGTATTTT.

The V call is TRBV7-7, the J call TRBJ2-5; 7 bases are a match to TRBD2. Germline trimming cut 5 bases from V and 5 bases from J; bases unmatched to any gene: 14. Looked up from germline, CDR1 is SSHAT and CDR2 is FNYEAQ (reference sequence). CDR3 length: 16 residues. This CDR3 reads CASSPPQGRGRETQYF. CDR3 sequence (DNA): TGTGCCAGCAGCCCCCCTCAAGGGCGGGGGAGGGAGACCCAGTACTTC.

The chain combines TRBV7-8 with TRBJ1-4; 7 nucleotides align to TRBD1. Germline loops: CDR1 SGHVS, CDR2 FQNEAQ. The CDR3 consists of 15 residues. V trimming: 1 base; J trimming: 4 bases; junction bases outside the gene matches: 3. The CDR3 protein is CASSLVRGLNEKLFF. CDR3 DNA sequence: TGTGCCAGCAGCTTAGTTAGGGGGCTTAATGAAAAACTGTTTTTT.